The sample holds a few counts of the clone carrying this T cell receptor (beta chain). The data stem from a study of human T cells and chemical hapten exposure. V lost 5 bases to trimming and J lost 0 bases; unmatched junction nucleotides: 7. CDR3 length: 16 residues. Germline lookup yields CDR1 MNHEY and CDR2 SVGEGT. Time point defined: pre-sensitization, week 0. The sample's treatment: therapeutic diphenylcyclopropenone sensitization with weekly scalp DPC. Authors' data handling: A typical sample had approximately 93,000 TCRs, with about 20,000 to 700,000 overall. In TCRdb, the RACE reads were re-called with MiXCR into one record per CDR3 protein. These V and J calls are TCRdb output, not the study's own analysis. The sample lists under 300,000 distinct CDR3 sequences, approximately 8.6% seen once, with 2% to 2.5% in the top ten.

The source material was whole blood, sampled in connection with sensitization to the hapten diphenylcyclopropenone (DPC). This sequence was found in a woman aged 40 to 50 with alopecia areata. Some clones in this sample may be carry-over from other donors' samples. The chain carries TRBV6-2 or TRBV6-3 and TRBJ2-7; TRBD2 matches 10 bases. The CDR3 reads CASSPPGLAISYEQYF. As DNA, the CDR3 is TGTGCCAGCAGTCCGCCGGGACTAGCGATCTCCTACGAGCAGTACTTC.